This T cell receptor (beta chain) was sequenced for a study of neurological immune-mediated disorders. This clonotype appeared many times. TCRdb called the 5' RACE reads again in MiXCR, with one record for every CDR3 protein. Of roughly 100,000 distinct CDR3 sequences in the sample, about a tenth were seen once. Time point defined: longitudinal time-point 3. The sequencing sample was made of PBMCs. This clonotype originated in a female donor with HTLV-1-associated myelopathy (HAM/TSP).

The CDR3 bases are TGTGCCAGCAGAAGGGGGCCGGGGAGCTACGAGCAGTACTTC. Encoded protein: CASRRGPGSYEQYF. The rearrangement links TRBV12-3 or TRBV12-4 to TRBJ2-7, with TRBD1 identical over 7 bases. The CDR3 extends over 14 amino acids. V shed 6 bases and J 3 bases; nucleotides not matched to a gene: 8.